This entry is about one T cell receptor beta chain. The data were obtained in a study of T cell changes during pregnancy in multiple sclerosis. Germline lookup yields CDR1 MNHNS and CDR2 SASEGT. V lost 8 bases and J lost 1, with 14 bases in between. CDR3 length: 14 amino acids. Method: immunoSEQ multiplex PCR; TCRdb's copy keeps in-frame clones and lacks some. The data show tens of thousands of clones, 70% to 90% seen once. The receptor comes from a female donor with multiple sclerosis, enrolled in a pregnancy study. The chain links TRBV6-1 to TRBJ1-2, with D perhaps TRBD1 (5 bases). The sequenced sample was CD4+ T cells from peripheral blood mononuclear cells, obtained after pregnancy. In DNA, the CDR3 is TGTGCCAGCTTGAAGGGGATCCATAACTATGGCTACACCTTC. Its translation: CASLKGIHNYGYTF.